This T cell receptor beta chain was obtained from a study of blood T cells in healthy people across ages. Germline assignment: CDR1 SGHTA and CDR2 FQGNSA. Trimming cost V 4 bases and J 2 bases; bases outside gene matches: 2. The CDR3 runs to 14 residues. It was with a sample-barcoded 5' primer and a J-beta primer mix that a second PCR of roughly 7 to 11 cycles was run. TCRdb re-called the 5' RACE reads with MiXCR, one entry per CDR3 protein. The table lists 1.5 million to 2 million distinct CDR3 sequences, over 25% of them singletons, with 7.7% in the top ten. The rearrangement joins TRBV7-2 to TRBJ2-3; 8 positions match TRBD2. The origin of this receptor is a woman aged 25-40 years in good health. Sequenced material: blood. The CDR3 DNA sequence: TGTGCCAGCAGCTCTAGCGGGTACACAGATACGCAGTATTTT. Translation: CASSSSGYTDTQYF.